This T cell receptor beta chain stems from a study of blood T cell repertoires in COVID-19. Study-wide background: Samples taken during acute and convalescent COVID-19 were collected in the United States, Italy and Spain. PBMCs, B-cell-depleted T cells, or T cells provided the cDNA or gDNA that made up the material.

Methods used by the authors: The assay estimated nucleated cells by amplifying reference gene primers. TCRdb's table, derived via immunoSEQ multiplex PCR, lists solely in-frame clones and lacks some. The V and J calls and clone size were taken over from that table, and D and trimming were inferred from the DNA. The repertoire has about 310,000 clones, approximately 86% of them found once; the top ten carry about 2%. Germline CDR1 LGHDT, CDR2 YNNKEL (reference sequence). This CDR3 has 13 amino acids. The J segment lost 1 base and the V segment lost 9 bases, leaving 2 bases of the junction unmatched. This clonotype originated in a young man with active or convalescent COVID-19. The sample comprised peripheral blood. The chain uses TRBV3-1 (or the pseudogene TRBV3-2) and TRBJ2-3; 9 bases match TRBD1. The CDR3 DNA reads TGTGCCAGTAGACAGGGGGGCACAGATACGCAGTATTTT. Encoded protein: CASRQGGTDTQYF.